The 6 T cell receptor beta chains given below trace back to one sample, sequenced in a study of vaccination and CD4 T cells after COVID-19. Cultured CD4+ T cell DNA was sequenced using the Oncomine TCR Beta short-read assay. TCRdb reprocessed the PCR reads via MiXCR and lists one record per CDR3 protein. The table lists some 11,000 distinct CDR3 sequences, roughly 31% of them singletons. These receptors' antigens are unknown. Noted treatment: 10-day PBMC culture with coronavirus spike peptide pools or control peptides (ViraFEST assay). The sample comprised CD4+ T cells from blood, cultured in vitro. Every receptor here comes from a human donor who had recovered from COVID-19.

This clonotype was recorded a few times. This chain joins TRBV27 and TRBJ2-3; weak D call: TRBD1 (6 bases). Germline V gene data show CDR1 as MNHEY and CDR2 as SMNVEV (reference sequence). Trimming pared 4 bases from V and 6 bases from J, leaving 11 bases between. This CDR3 contains 13 residues. This CDR3 is CASSSTGDDTQYF. In DNA, the CDR3 is TGTGCCAGCAGTTCGACAGGCGATGATACGCAGTATTTT.

The chain carries TRBV7-3 and TRBJ2-2, with 10 bases fitting TRBD2. The CDR3 is 15 residues long. The ends lost 5 bases at V and 0 bases at J; junction bases unmatched: 0. The germline gives CDR1 SGHTA, CDR2 FQGTGA. The CDR3 sequence: CASSLAGANTGELFF. The CDR3 nucleotides read TGTGCCAGCAGCCTAGCGGGGGCGAACACCGGGGAGCTGTTTTTT.

The chain uses TRBV20-1 and TRBJ2-5; TRBD2 matches 8 bases. Germline CDR1 and CDR2: DFQATT and SNEGSKA (reference sequence). V shed 3 bases and J 9 bases; nucleotides not matched to a gene: 12. The length of the CDR3 is 14 residues. CDR3 region: CSASGLAGHVSQYF. CDR3 in DNA: TGCAGTGCTAGTGGGCTAGCGGGTCATGTGTCCCAGTACTTC.

The chain carries TRBV20-1 and TRBJ1-1, with unresolved D. This CDR3 is 15 amino acids long. The V and J ends lost 6 bases and 1 base respectively, with 18 bases between them. The germline V gene encodes CDR1 DFQATT and CDR2 SNEGSKA (reference sequence). CDR3 amino acids: CSARPGSAQNTEAFF. CDR3 DNA: TGCAGTGCGAGACCCGGGTCAGCTCAGAACACTGAAGCTTTCTTT.

This clonotype appeared a few times. The rearrangement uses TRBV20-1 and TRBJ2-3; a possible D gene is TRBD2 (6 bases). Germline-derived CDR1 and CDR2 are DFQATT and SNEGSKA (reference sequence). This CDR3 spans 15 amino acids. Trimming left V 6 bases short and J 0 bases short, with 16 bases between. DNA for the CDR3: TGCAGTGCGTCGGCCGGGACTTCTAGCACAGATACGCAGTATTTT. Protein: CSASAGTSSTDTQYF.

The V call is TRBV12-3 or TRBV12-4, the J call TRBJ2-1, with a possible D match to TRBD2 (5 bases). The CDR3 contains 12 residues. V was shortened by 3 bases and J by 8 bases, with 8 bases between the two germline ends. The CDR3 loop is CASSFLAYEQFF. In nucleotides, the CDR3 is TGTGCCAGCAGTTTCCTAGCATATGAGCAGTTCTTC.